This T cell receptor (beta chain) derives from a study of PD-L1 blockade in urothelial cancer. Overall study context: Analyses were performed on blood at 3 weeks after treatment start (the second dose) and at 6 weeks.

Germline V gene lookup returns CDR1 SGHAT and CDR2 FQNNGV. V lost 4 bases and J lost 1; bases outside the gene matches: 3. The CDR3 extends over 14 amino acids. Profiled with immunoSEQ multiplex PCR; TCRdb holds only in-frame clones, not every one. The sample includes some 63,000 clones, around 81% of them seen just once. The sample's time point: pretreatment peripheral blood. Samples were collected from each patient before treatment and during treatment. Each patient gave between 1 and 8 of them in total. Material: PBMCs, obtained around atezolizumab (anti-PD-L1) treatment. The rearrangement links TRBV11-2 to TRBJ2-7; 8 bases agree with TRBD1. The receptor was isolated from a man aged 70-80 years with urothelial cancer. CDR3 amino acids: CASSWGTGSYEQYF. The CDR3 region has the DNA TGTGCCAGCAGCTGGGGGACAGGTTCCTACGAGCAGTACTTC.